This TCR beta chain was identified during a study of blood T cell repertoires in COVID-19. V lost 5 bases to trimming and J lost 0 bases; unmatched junction nucleotides: 5. The germline gives CDR1 MDHEN, CDR2 SYDVKM. The CDR3 is made up of 15 amino acids. In the authors' workflow: Reference gene primer amplification gave estimated nucleated cell counts. Data came from immunoSEQ multiplex PCR; TCRdb stores just in-frame clones and leaves some out. D and trimming were read from the DNA, whereas the V and J calls and clone size are those reported in that table. The sample carries 250,000 or so clones, roughly 84% recorded once.

The TCR comes from a woman aged 50 to 60 who had been exposed to COVID-19. The chain couples TRBV28 to TRBJ1-1, with TRBD1 matching 8 bases. Sequencing was performed on PBMCs or T cells enriched from blood (not recorded which). The CDR3 reads CASSRRTGLNTEAFF. The CDR3 DNA reads TGTGCCAGCAGTCGCCGGACAGGGTTGAACACTGAAGCTTTCTTT.